A selection of T cell receptor beta chains follows, all from one sample in a study of shared clonotypes between healthy human individuals. Some clones are missing from TCRdb's copy, which holds only in-frame ones; the method was immunoSEQ multiplex PCR. Found here are over a million clones, around 95% of them singletons; the top ten hold approximately 1.1%. Sequencing was performed on naive CD4+ T cells sorted from blood. The source of these receptors is a man aged 30 to 39 in good health. Both conserved end residues are part of each CDR3. A D gene is named only where the DNA matches it firmly. Size values are once, few and many counts, or a class for expanded clones, and some rows have none.

cdr3_aa cdr3_nt j_call d_call clone_size v_call
CASSPGGSGGRGEQFF TGTGCCAGCAGTCCAGGAGGTAGCGGGGGGCGGGGAGAGCAGTTCTTC TRBJ2-1 TRBD2 once TRBV28
CASSLTVRSYEQYF TGTGCCAGTAGTTTGACAGTCCGCTCCTACGAGCAGTACTTC TRBJ2-7 NA once TRBV19
CASSPGPGAEAFF TGTGCCAGCAGCCCCGGGCCGGGGGCTGAAGCTTTCTTT TRBJ1-1 NA NA TRBV11-2
CASSPPGAPLTQYF TGTGCCAGCTCACCACCCGGCGCCCCACTGACGCAGTATTTT TRBJ2-3 NA NA TRBV18
CASSEAPGRMNTEAFF TGTGCCAGCAGTGAAGCACCGGGACGTATGAACACTGAAGCTTTCTTT TRBJ1-1 NA once TRBV6-1
CASSLQAGGTEAFF TGTGCCAGCAGCTTACAAGCAGGGGGCACTGAAGCTTTCTTT TRBJ1-1 TRBD1 NA TRBV7-9
CASSGLAASYNEQFF TGTGCCAGCAGTGGTCTAGCGGCTTCCTACAATGAGCAGTTCTTC TRBJ2-1 TRBD2 NA TRBV6-1
CASSPSFDEQYF TGTGCCAGCTCACCGTCTTTCGACGAGCAGTACTTC TRBJ2-7 NA NA TRBV18
CASSLGPSAYEQYF TGTGCCAGCAGCTTGGGACCTAGCGCCTACGAGCAGTACTTC TRBJ2-7 NA NA TRBV5-6
CASSFTSGQQETQYF TGTGCCAGCAGCTTCACCTCGGGACAGCAAGAGACCCAGTACTTC TRBJ2-5 TRBD1 once TRBV11-2
CANTHGRDRTNQPQHF TGTGCCAACACGCACGGTCGGGACAGGACAAATCAGCCCCAGCATTTT TRBJ1-5 TRBD1 NA TRBV7-9
CASSARRGVNTGELFF TGTGCCAGCAGCGCCCGCAGGGGGGTCAACACCGGGGAGCTGTTTTTT TRBJ2-2 NA NA TRBV7-9
CASSLEGRGETQYF TGTGCCAGCAGCTTGGAGGGAAGGGGGGAGACCCAGTACTTC TRBJ2-5 NA NA TRBV5-5
CASSPLAGEGDTQYF TGTGCCAGCAGCCCACTAGCGGGAGAAGGAGATACGCAGTATTTT TRBJ2-3 TRBD2 NA TRBV11-2
CAISDGAALAENQPQHF TGTGCCATCAGTGACGGGGCAGCATTAGCCGAGAATCAGCCCCAGCATTTT TRBJ1-5 NA NA TRBV10-3
CASSARVLDGNEQFF TGCGCCAGCAGCGCCCGGGTCCTCGATGGCAATGAGCAGTTCTTC TRBJ2-1 NA once TRBV10-1
CASSTIDSSYEQYF TGTGCCAGTAGTACCATTGACAGCTCCTACGAGCAGTACTTC TRBJ2-7 NA NA TRBV19
CASSLGLKQVPYEQYF TGTGCCAGCAGCTTAGGCCTAAAGCAGGTCCCCTACGAGCAGTACTTC TRBJ2-7 NA NA TRBV7-3
CASSPPGTLGYAF TGTGCCAGCTCACCACCTGGGACGTTAGGCTACGCCTTC TRBJ1-2 NA NA TRBV18
CASSIRQGTYEQYF TGTGCCAGCAGCATTAGACAGGGGACCTACGAGCAGTACTTC TRBJ2-7 TRBD1 NA TRBV7-2
CASSQHLPTAGIIQEQYF TGTGCCAGCAGCCAACATTTACCTACCGCCGGGATCATACAGGAGCAGTACTTC TRBJ2-7 NA NA TRBV7-6
CASSPSGLAGNEQYF TGTGCCAGCAGTCCCTCGGGACTAGCGGGAAACGAGCAGTACTTC TRBJ2-7 TRBD2 NA TRBV27